This T cell receptor (beta chain) appears in the sequencing data of a study of T-cell reconstitution after alpha-beta-depleted transplantation in children. This clonotype was picked up many times. The CDR3 runs to 16 residues. Looked up from germline, CDR1 is SGHNT and CDR2 is YYREEE (reference sequence). With V trimmed by 4 bases and J by 2 bases, 10 bases remained unmatched. Using unique molecular identifiers, the investigators prepared the TCRbeta library. In TCRdb, the PCR reads were re-called with MiXCR into one record per CDR3 protein. The sample yields some 530,000 distinct CDR3 sequences, around 13% seen once.

The chain couples TRBV5-4 to TRBJ2-7, with 9 bases lining up with TRBD2. Sample: PBMCs from the stem cell graft donor, taken from the stem cell graft. This sequence was found in a human donor who donated a stem cell graft to a child with combined immunodeficiency. Written as DNA, the CDR3 is TGTGCCAGCAGCCTCATGTCCAGCGGGAGGCCCTACGAGCAGTACTTC. It is translated as CASSLMSSGRPYEQYF.